This TCR beta chain derives from a study of monozygotic twins with inflammatory bowel disease. Study-level results: Among IBD patients, TCRbeta diversity (inverse Simpson) was lower than in healthy co-twins.

With the 5' RACE reads reprocessed, TCRdb shows one record per CDR3 protein and no DNA. The listing contains 150,000 to 200,000 distinct CDR3 sequences. On this clonotype: The antigen is not known.

Sample: blood. The clonotype was recovered from a human donor with ulcerative colitis or Crohn's disease, or a healthy co-twin of an affected twin (not recorded which).

CDR3: CASSPDQRMNTEAFF. V usage is TRBV28 and J usage is TRBJ1-1. This CDR3 is built from 15 residues. Germline lookup yields CDR1 MDHEN and CDR2 SYDVKM.